Listed here are 9 T cell receptor beta chains from one sample, sequenced in a study of blood T cell repertoires in COVID-19. Data came from immunoSEQ multiplex PCR; TCRdb stores just in-frame clones and leaves some out. This sample has around 320,000 clones, with about nine tenths found just once. The sample comprised peripheral blood. Receptors were obtained from a woman younger than 45 with COVID-19, enrolled during active disease.

A single count supports this clone. J is TRBJ1-1 and V is TRBV3-1 (or the pseudogene TRBV3-2); no clear D gene. CDR1 and CDR2 from the germline V gene are LGHDT and YNNKEL (reference sequence). CDR3 length equals 12 residues. V was shortened by 1 base and J by 4 bases, with 4 bases between the two germline ends. The CDR3 is CASSQGGTEAFF. The CDR3 coding sequence is TGTGCCAGCAGCCAAGGCGGCACTGAAGCTTTCTTT.

V usage is TRBV3-1 (or the pseudogene TRBV3-2) and J usage is TRBJ1-2; D is unclear. The CDR3 loop spans 15 amino acids. The ends were cut back, 1 base at V and 0 bases at J, with 9 bases in the middle. Germline V gives CDR1 LGHDT, CDR2 YNNKEL (reference sequence). CDR3 residues: CASSQGLSTNYGYTF. CDR3 DNA: TGTGCCAGCAGCCAAGGTCTATCAACTAACTATGGCTACACCTTC.

This clone was seen only once. This rearrangement joins TRBV6-5 to TRBJ1-3; D ambiguous. The CDR3 sequence is 13 residues long. Trimming cost V 6 bases and J 3 bases, with 9 bases left between them. CDR1 and CDR2 from the germline V gene are MNHEY and SVGAGI. The CDR3 region is CASSLGGGNTIYF. DNA for the CDR3: TGTGCCAGCAGCCTTGGCGGTGGAAACACCATATATTTT.

The chain employs TRBV7-2 and TRBJ2-1; D remains unclear. Germline V lookup: CDR1 SGHTA, CDR2 FQGNSA. V shed 1 base and J shed 10 bases, with 14 bases lying between them. The CDR3 is 14 residues long. In DNA form, the CDR3 reads TGTGCCAGCAGCTTAGGCAGGAATTCTCGCGAGCAGTTCTTC. It codes for CASSLGRNSREQFF. The full variable domain, with the rest looked up from reference TRBV7-2 and TRBJ2-1, is GAGVSQSPSNKVTEKGKDVELRCDPISGHTALYWYRQSLGQGLEFLIYFQGNSAPDKSGLPSDRFSAERTGGSVSTLTIQRTQQEDSAVYLCASSLGRNSREQFFGPGTRLTVL.

The table lists this clone with a count of one. One junction end does not reproduce the germline sequence, and a read error may be involved. The chain employs TRBV2 and TRBJ2-7, with a tentative D call TRBD2 (6 bases). Germline-derived CDR1 and CDR2 are SNHLY and FYNNEI. There are 13 residues in the CDR3. In DNA form, the CDR3 reads TGTGCCAGCAGTCCGGGGGACCCACGAGGGCTTTTTTTC. This translates into CASSPGDPRGLFF.

In DNA, the CDR3 is TGTGCCAGCAGCTTGGCCTTCTCCTATAATTCACCCCTCCACTTT. Encoded protein: CASSLAFSYNSPLHF. The chain recombines TRBV5-4 with TRBJ1-6; no clear D gene. Trimming cost V 0 bases and J 0 bases, with 4 bases left between them. Germline V CDR1 and CDR2: SGHNT, YYREEE (reference sequence). CDR3 length: 15 amino acids.

The chain joins TRBV6-4 to TRBJ1-2; perhaps TRBD1 as D (6 bases). The CDR3 sequence is 11 residues long. V was shortened by 4 bases and J by 6 bases, with 6 bases between the two germline ends. Germline assignment: CDR1 MRHNA and CDR2 SNTAGT. The CDR3 loop reads CASSAGDGYTF. The DNA of the CDR3 is TGTGCCAGCAGTGCAGGGGATGGCTACACCTTC.

The chain uses TRBV5-4 and TRBJ1-1, with 10 bases matching TRBD1. V lost 5 bases and J lost 8; bases outside the gene matches: 12. Germline values: CDR1 SGHNT, CDR2 YYREEE (reference sequence). CDR3 length equals 15 residues. The CDR3 nucleotides read TGTGCCAGCAGAAGACGACAGGGGGCGGGTGACGAAGCTTTCTTT. Translated, it gives CASRRRQGAGDEAFF.

The V call is TRBV4-2, the J call TRBJ1-1; tentative D call: TRBD1 (5 bases). The CDR3 sequence is 17 residues long. In germline, CDR1 is LGHNA, CDR2 YNFKEQ. V lost 0 bases to trimming and J lost 4 bases, with 18 bases between them. Here the CDR3 reads CASSQDGALRLGTEAFF. The CDR3 region has the DNA TGTGCCAGCAGCCAAGATGGGGCATTAAGATTGGGCACTGAAGCTTTCTTT.